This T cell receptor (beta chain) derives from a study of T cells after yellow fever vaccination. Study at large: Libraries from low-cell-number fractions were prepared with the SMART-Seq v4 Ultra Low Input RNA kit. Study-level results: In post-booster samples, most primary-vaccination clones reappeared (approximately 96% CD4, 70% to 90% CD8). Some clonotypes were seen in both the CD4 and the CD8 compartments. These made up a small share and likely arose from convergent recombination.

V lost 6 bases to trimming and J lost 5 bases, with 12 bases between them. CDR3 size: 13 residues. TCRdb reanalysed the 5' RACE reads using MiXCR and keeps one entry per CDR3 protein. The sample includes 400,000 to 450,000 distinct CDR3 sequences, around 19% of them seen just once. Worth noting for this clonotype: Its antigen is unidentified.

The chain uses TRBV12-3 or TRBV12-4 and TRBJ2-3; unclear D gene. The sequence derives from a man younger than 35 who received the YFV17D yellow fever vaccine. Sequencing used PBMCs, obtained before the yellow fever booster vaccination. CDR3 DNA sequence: TGTGCCAGCAGCCAAAGGACCAGAGATACGCAGTATTTT. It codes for CASSQRTRDTQYF.